This T cell receptor beta chain comes out of a study of cytomegalovirus exposure and HLA in healthy donors. A multiplex PCR was run with 60 Vbeta primers and 13 Jbeta primers. Method: immunoSEQ multiplex PCR; TCRdb's copy keeps in-frame clones and lacks some. This table holds around 160,000 clones, about three quarters found once. The sequencing input was PBMCs. The sequence came from a man aged 35 to 55 in good health and CMV-seropositive.

CDR3 in amino acids: CASGVRAALNTEAFF. DNA of the CDR3: TGTGCCAGCGGTGTCAGGGCAGCCCTGAACACTGAAGCTTTCTTT. The J gene is TRBJ1-1, the V gene TRBV25-1, with D possibly being TRBD1 (5 bases). V lost 8 bases and J 0 bases, leaving 16 bases between the germline ends. The CDR3 spans 15 residues. The germline CDR1 and CDR2 sequences are MGHDK and SYGVNS.